This T cell receptor (beta chain) was recorded in a study of T cell responses to AZD1222 COVID-19 vaccine listed by TCRdb under 2021. Looking at the study overall: AZD1222 recipients given second doses at about 4 weeks or at about 12 weeks were pooled, since spike-specific TCR depth and breadth were not found to differ between the two schedules. TCR sequencing was performed for more than 230 trial participants, of whom around 200 were given two doses of AZD1222 and around 26 were given two doses of MenACWY control vaccine. Trial participants were enrolled by age into 18-55, 56-69 and 70-plus year subgroups, with around 150, 28 and 57 TCR-sequenced participants respectively.

The CDR3 regions of human TCRbeta chains were analyzed by immunosequencing. On the authors' methods: TCRs in the repertoires were compared against a reference library of SARS-CoV-2-specific TCRs that had been generated with the MIRA antigen-specificity platform. Breadth was defined as the fraction of unique TCRs that were SARS-CoV-2-associated. Depth was defined as the fraction of total T cells that were SARS-CoV-2-associated. Using the MIRA data, every spike-specific TCR was mapped to the spike region that the TCR reacted to and assigned to either a CD4 or a CD8 class. Log10-transformed breadth and depth values were compared by one-way ANOVA with Sidak's multiple comparisons tests. What TCRdb holds here is the immuneACCESS table cut down to in-frame rearrangements. Part of the clones is not present; checked against another copy, under half of the missing clones reflect an unresolved V gene, and the others are unexplained. V, J and clone size derive from that table, while D and trimming were established from the DNA sequence. The sample data list 120,000 to 150,000 clones, and more than 75% of these were observed just once. The leading ten clones occupy less than 5.5% of the sample.

V loses 0 bases, J loses 4 bases, and the germline ends lie 12 bases apart. CDR1 and CDR2 were assigned from the germline V gene as SGHRS and YFSETQ. The CDR3 spans 15 residues, from the cysteine through the phenylalanine. Just the 45-base CDR3 DNA is kept, in frame starting at base 1. Explained via the paper, the time point label denotes: baseline before first vaccination. Vaccinee samples came from UK trials COV001 and COV002, including a single-blind randomized controlled phase 2/3 trial of AZD1222 (ChAdOx1 nCoV-19) in healthy adults. Trial participant PBMC samples were collected at day 0 and day 28 after the second dose for TCRbeta chain sequencing. Concerning this clone: Its antigen is not yet known. Base qualities were left out, and no much larger clone turns up one base away.

Broad study findings and their caveats: Participants were mostly white British and included more females than males, and it was suggested by the authors that clonal diversity may have been underestimated. The vaccine-associated CD4 TCRs covered the entire spike protein, and the dominant responses fell in regions 160-218 and 743-854. After two AZD1222 doses, spike-specific TCR breadth and depth were significantly higher than at day 0 and than in MenACWY recipients. Only six AZD1222 recipients were SARS-CoV-2 seropositive at baseline, limiting conclusions about previously exposed vaccinees. No day 14 peak-response samples were available, so repertoires were characterized only after the peak T cell response. Nearly half of unique spike-specific TCRs reportedly recognized epitopes outside regions mutated in the B.1.351 and B.1.1.7 variants. The 56-69-year group was small, and its depth increase did not reach significance, likely because of low power.

The receptor was derived from an adult in good health. The rearrangement combines TRBV5-1 with TRBJ2-3, with TRBD2 perhaps the D gene, on 6 matching bases. The material was peripheral blood, obtained on day 0 of AZD1222 vaccination. The CDR3 has the sequence CASSLGTGGPDTQYF. The DNA is TGCGCCAGCAGCTTGGGGACCGGAGGGCCAGATACGCAGTATTTT.